Listed below are T cell receptor beta chains from one sample, sequenced in a study of cytotoxic CD8 clonotypes in ibrutinib-treated CLL. The protocol was immunoSEQ multiplex PCR, while the TCRdb copy is restricted to in-frame clones and leaves out a portion. The sample includes about 140,000 clones, roughly 80% of them seen just once. This material consisted of PBMCs, taken after 12 months of ibrutinib treatment. Receptor source: a human donor with chronic lymphocytic leukemia. Each CDR3 is given with its conserved first and last residue. A D gene is named only where the DNA matches it firmly. Only some rows state a clone size, as once, few, many or a class for expanded clones.

d_gene,v_gene,abundance,j_gene,CDR3aa,CDR3nt
-,TRBV6-5,-,TRBJ1-1,CASSYSWSGATEAFF,TGTGCCAGCAGTTACTCGTGGTCAGGGGCCACTGAAGCTTTCTTT
TRBD1,TRBV29-1,-,TRBJ1-2,CSVAQTGGYGYTF,TGCAGCGTTGCCCAGACAGGGGGCTATGGCTACACCTTC
TRBD1,TRBV19,-,TRBJ1-2,CASSTQQGTYGYTF,TGTGCCAGTAGTACTCAACAGGGGACCTATGGCTACACCTTC
TRBD1,TRBV6-5,-,TRBJ1-5,CASKAGTANQPQHF,TGTGCCAGCAAGGCCGGGACAGCTAATCAGCCCCAGCATTTT
-,TRBV7-3,-,TRBJ2-3,CASSRDSPGDTQYF,TGTGCCAGCAGCCGGGACTCCCCGGGAGATACGCAGTATTTT
-,TRBV19,-,TRBJ2-5,CASSIVGAGGTQYF,TGTGCCAGTAGTATAGTTGGGGCCGGAGGGACCCAGTACTTC
-,TRBV7-2,-,TRBJ1-4,CASSLGARDREKLFF,TGTGCCAGCAGCTTAGGGGCCAGGGATCGCGAAAAACTGTTTTTT
TRBD2,TRBV18,-,TRBJ2-7,CASSLRLAGVDEQYF,TGTGCCAGCTCACTTAGACTAGCGGGAGTGGACGAGCAGTACTTC
TRBD1,TRBV11-2,-,TRBJ1-5,CASSLGVDRANQPQHF,TGTGCCAGCAGCTTAGGGGTGGACAGGGCTAATCAGCCCCAGCATTTT
-,TRBV6-5,-,TRBJ1-2,CASSYSGQRGGYTF,TGTGCCAGCAGTTATTCTGGACAGCGAGGGGGCTACACCTTC
-,TRBV9,-,TRBJ1-1,CASSPGRLNTEAFF,TGTGCCAGCAGCCCAGGACGGTTGAACACTGAAGCTTTCTTT
-,TRBV27,-,TRBJ2-3,CASSLWGAPTDTQYF,TGTGCCAGCAGTTTATGGGGGGCCCCCACAGATACGCAGTATTTT
TRBD1,TRBV19,few,TRBJ1-4,CASSIQGVVEKLFF,TGTGCCAGTAGTATTCAGGGGGTTGTTGAAAAACTGTTTTTT
-,TRBV5-1,-,TRBJ2-7,CASSPYRDRAYEQYF,TGCGCCAGCAGCCCCTACCGGGACCGGGCCTACGAGCAGTACTTC
TRBD1,TRBV18,-,TRBJ2-5,CASSPFRAYRGRETQYF,TGTGCCAGCTCACCATTTCGTGCTTACAGGGGGCGAGAGACCCAGTACTTC
-,TRBV7-2,-,TRBJ1-1,CASSLWRGGGPEAFF,TGTGCCAGCAGCTTATGGCGGGGGGGAGGTCCTGAAGCTTTCTTT
-,TRBV4-1,-,TRBJ1-5,CASSQWSGGNQPQHF,TGCGCCAGCAGCCAGTGGTCCGGCGGCAATCAGCCCCAGCATTTT
TRBD1,TRBV7-9,-,TRBJ2-1,CASSIPGQGAYNEQFF,TGTGCCAGCAGCATACCGGGACAGGGGGCCTACAATGAGCAGTTCTTC
TRBD1,TRBV4-1,-,TRBJ2-7,CASSHRDRDEQYF,TGCGCCAGCAGCCATAGGGACAGGGACGAGCAGTACTTC
TRBD1,TRBV7-9,-,TRBJ1-3,CASSPTGPGNTIYF,TGTGCCAGCAGCCCGACAGGGCCTGGAAACACCATATATTTT
-,TRBV19,-,TRBJ2-2,CASSKGPTNTGELFF,TGTGCCAGTAGTAAGGGTCCAACGAACACCGGGGAGCTGTTTTTT
TRBD2,TRBV20-1,-,TRBJ2-5,CSAREGGSQYF,TGCAGTGCTAGAGAGGGGGGGTCCCAGTACTTC
-,TRBV18,-,TRBJ1-1,CASSLFGRGTEAFF,TGTGCCAGCTCACTCTTTGGCCGTGGTACTGAAGCTTTCTTT
TRBD2,TRBV14,-,TRBJ2-1,CASSQAGGPDEQFF,TGTGCCAGCAGCCAAGCGGGGGGGCCTGATGAGCAGTTCTTC
-,TRBV10-1,few,TRBJ2-2,CASTGKNTGELFF,TGCGCCAGCACGGGAAAGAACACCGGGGAGCTGTTTTTT
TRBD1,TRBV7-9,-,TRBJ1-5,CASSTGQGPQPQHF,TGTGCCAGCAGCACAGGACAGGGACCCCAGCCCCAGCATTTT
TRBD2,TRBV9,few,TRBJ2-1,CASSVGLAGGVEQFF,TGTGCCAGCAGCGTGGGACTAGCGGGAGGGGTTGAGCAGTTCTTC
TRBD2,TRBV27,-,TRBJ2-7,CASSLTSATYEQYF,TGTGCCAGCAGTTTGACTAGCGCGACCTACGAGCAGTACTTC
-,TRBV19,-,TRBJ2-7,CASSIAASTGVYEQYF,TGTGCCAGTAGTATAGCGGCGTCCACGGGCGTCTACGAGCAGTACTTC
TRBD2,TRBV7-2,once,TRBJ2-3,CASSLTSGRDTQYF,TGTGCCAGCAGCTTAACTAGCGGGAGAGATACGCAGTATTTT
-,TRBV5-1,-,TRBJ2-2,CASSLNWNTGELFF,TGCGCCAGCAGCTTGAATTGGAACACCGGGGAGCTGTTTTTT
-,TRBV6-5,once,TRBJ1-1,CASSYSGPRLNTEAFF,TGTGCCAGCAGTTACTCCGGACCCCGCTTGAACACTGAAGCTTTCTTT
-,TRBV2,-,TRBJ2-1,CASRGGDYNEQFF,TGTGCCAGCAGGGGGGGCGACTACAATGAGCAGTTCTTC
TRBD1,TRBV25-1,once,TRBJ1-1,CASRAGTGGTNTEAFF,TGTGCCAGCAGAGCCGGGACAGGGGGTACAAACACTGAAGCTTTCTTT
-,TRBV28,-,TRBJ2-7,CASSLAGGIYEQYF,TGTGCCAGCAGTTTAGCAGGGGGGATCTACGAGCAGTACTTC
-,TRBV10-3,-,TRBJ2-5,CAISLGRSGTQYF,TGTGCCATCAGTTTAGGACGGAGCGGGACCCAGTACTTC
-,TRBV28,-,TRBJ1-2,CASSFSGLPYGYTF,TGTGCCAGCAGTTTTTCTGGCCTTCCCTATGGCTACACCTTC
-,TRBV7-8,-,TRBJ2-7,CASSLVDRNYEQYF,TGTGCCAGCAGCTTAGTAGACAGAAACTACGAGCAGTACTTC
TRBD1,TRBV30,-,TRBJ1-4,CAWSTQGATNEKLFF,TGTGCCTGGAGTACACAGGGGGCAACTAATGAAAAACTGTTTTTT
-,TRBV10-3,-,TRBJ2-6,CAITGNPGANVLTF,TGTGCCATCACAGGGAATCCTGGGGCCAACGTCCTGACTTTC
-,TRBV19,-,TRBJ1-1,CASSISAGHTEAFF,TGTGCCAGTAGTATTTCGGCGGGACACACTGAAGCTTTCTTT
TRBD1,TRBV28,-,TRBJ2-7,CASSPRTGGYEQYF,TGTGCCAGCAGTCCACGAACAGGGGGCTACGAGCAGTACTTC